This TCR beta chain was identified in a study of a mutant IDH1 vaccine in newly diagnosed glioma. Study-wide context: Patients were pretreated with radiotherapy, temozolomide, or both, mostly both.

Time point specified: week 5, during vaccination. Every single dose of the vaccine, 300 ug of mutant IDH1 20-mer peptide, came with topical imiquimod. Assay: immunoSEQ multiplex PCR; the TCRdb copy retains only in-frame clones and omits some. The table includes some 36,000 clones, 81% detected once. The sample holds one count of this clone. Its specificity is unknown. The sequencing used PBMCs, collected from a glioma patient whose treatment included an IDH1 peptide vaccine. This clonotype was sampled from a man aged 50-59 years with glioma.

CDR3 sequence (DNA): TGTGCCAGTAGGACTAGCGGGGGAATAGATACGCAGTATTTT. It yields the protein CASRTSGGIDTQYF. This sequence joins TRBV2 and TRBJ2-3; 13 bases map to TRBD2. Germline V gene data show CDR1 as SNHLY and CDR2 as FYNNEI. This CDR3 contains 14 residues. J gave up 5 bases and V 9 bases, and 5 bases lay outside the gene matches.